What follows are 19 T cell receptor beta chains derived from one specimen sequenced in a study of a mutant IDH1 vaccine in newly diagnosed glioma. Clones were read by immunoSEQ multiplex PCR, and TCRdb kept only the in-frame ones, dropping some. The repertoire holds 88,000 or so clones, with roughly 85% as singletons. For these receptors, no antigen is known. Time point of the sample: week 23, last vaccination. What each vaccine dose contained was 300 ug of mutant IDH1 20-mer peptide, accompanied by topical imiquimod. The sample consisted of PBMCs, taken from a glioma patient whose treatment included an IDH1 peptide vaccine. The origin of the receptors is a man between 25 and 39 years old with glioma. Some clones in this sample may be carry-over from other donors' samples.

J is TRBJ2-7 and V is TRBV2, with TRBD1 matching over 8 bases. Germline V lookup: CDR1 SNHLY, CDR2 FYNNEI. The CDR3 runs to 12 residues. J was trimmed by 4 bases and V by 10 bases; bases with no gene match: 6. This CDR3 is CATQGQGYEQYF. CDR3 DNA: TGTGCCACCCAAGGACAGGGTTACGAGCAGTACTTC. The whole variable domain, filled in from reference TRBV2 and TRBJ2-7, reads EPEVTQTPSHQVTQMGQEVILRCVPISNHLYFYWYRQILGQKVEFLVSFYNNEISEKSEIFDDQFSVERPDGSNFTLKIRSTKLEDSAMYFCATQGQGYEQYFGPGTRLTVT.

The V and J genes are TRBV21-1 and TRBJ1-2; TRBD1 was called by the table and not checked on the DNA. TRBV21-1 is described as a pseudogene. The CDR3 length is 16 residues. The CDR3 protein is CASSNRQGVPNYGYTF. The CDR3 region has the DNA TGTGCCAGCAGCAACCGGCAGGGCGTTCCTAACTATGGCTACACCTTC.

The J gene is TRBJ2-3, the V gene TRBV29-1; a weak D match, TRBD1 (6 bases). The CDR3 is 13 amino acids. The V gene's germline CDR1 is SQVTM and CDR2 ANQGSEA. Trimming left V 3 bases short and J 2 bases short, with 9 bases between. DNA for the CDR3: TGCAGCGTTGAGGGGGACATCACAGATACGCAGTATTTT. Translated, it gives CSVEGDITDTQYF.

The genes are TRBV5-4 and TRBJ2-7; D is possibly TRBD2 (5 bases). Germline V lookup: CDR1 SGHNT, CDR2 YYREEE (reference sequence). Trimming shortened V by 4 bases and J by 6 bases, and 17 bases separated the two germline ends. CDR3 size: 14 residues. The CDR3 DNA follows: TGTGCCAGCAGCCGCGCCCGGGGTTTCGGCGAGCAGTACTTC. Protein: CASSRARGFGEQYF.

This clone was recorded only once. Germline and junction disagree at one end, which may indicate a read error. This sequence joins TRBV5-6 and TRBJ2-7, with TRBD1 identical over 10 bases. The CDR3 runs 12 residues. CDR1 SGHDT and CDR2 YYEEEE come from the germline V gene. The CDR3 here is CASSLSRQGAHF. The CDR3 nucleotides are TGTGCCAGCAGCTTGTCTAGACAGGGGGCTCACTTC.

This rearrangement joins TRBV7-2 to TRBJ2-1; D call uncertain. The CDR3 covers 15 residues. The V end lost 5 bases, the J end lost 3 bases, and 14 bases lay between the germline ends. Germline values: CDR1 SGHTA, CDR2 FQGNSA. The CDR3 DNA is TGTGCCAGCAGCCGACCCAGGACGGACTACAATGAGCAGTTCTTC. It is translated as CASSRPRTDYNEQFF.

The CDR3 reads CAVQGLGDTGELFF. The CDR3 DNA sequence: TGTGCCGTACAGGGGCTGGGGGACACCGGGGAGCTGTTTTTT. The chain is built from TRBV10-3 and TRBJ2-2, with 7 bases identical to TRBD1. Germline loops: CDR1 ENHRY, CDR2 SYGVKD. Trimming at V came to 11 bases and at J to 3 bases, leaving 9 bases not matched to a gene. The CDR3 consists of 14 residues.

The chain has TRBV7-9 and TRBJ1-3; a weak D match, TRBD1 (5 bases). The CDR3 loop spans 15 amino acids. V gave up 1 base and J gave up 2 bases, with 9 bases separating them. Germline-derived CDR1 and CDR2 are SEHNR and FQNEAQ (reference sequence). DNA of the CDR3: TGTGCCAGCAGCTTAGGGGGGTGGCCTGGAAACACCATATATTTT. It encodes CASSLGGWPGNTIYF.

The CDR3 reads CSVEGRVGSYNEQFF. The CDR3 nucleotides read TGCAGCGTTGAAGGGCGGGTAGGCTCCTACAATGAGCAGTTCTTC. The chain uses TRBV29-1 and TRBJ2-1; D possibly corresponds to TRBD2 (5 bases). The length of the CDR3 is 15 residues. Looked up from germline, CDR1 is SQVTM and CDR2 is ANQGSEA. V was clipped by 1 base and J by 0 bases, with 10 bases between them.

This chain uses TRBV27 with TRBJ1-4, with D hard to call. This CDR3 comprises 14 residues. The V end lost 4 bases, the J end lost 4 bases, and 10 bases lay between the germline ends. Germline CDR1 MNHEY, CDR2 SMNVEV (reference sequence). DNA of the CDR3: TGTGCCAGCAGTTACACCGCCCATAATGAAAAACTGTTTTTT. Translating it yields CASSYTAHNEKLFF.

The chain has TRBV5-8 and TRBJ1-1; no clear D. CDR3 length: 15 residues. Trimming shortened V by 3 bases and J by 3 bases, and 15 bases separated the two germline ends. The germline gives CDR1 SGHTS, CDR2 YDEGEE. The CDR3 nucleotides are TGTGCCAGCAGCTGGGGAATTGGTCGGTACACTGAAGCTTTCTTT. Translation: CASSWGIGRYTEAFF.

This chain joins TRBV2 and TRBJ2-1, with D hard to call. The V gene's germline CDR1 is SNHLY and CDR2 FYNNEI. Trimming pared 1 base from V and 1 base from J, leaving 2 bases between. The CDR3 totals 13 residues. The CDR3: CASSEVSYNEQFF. CDR3 nucleotides: TGTGCCAGCAGTGAAGTATCCTACAATGAGCAGTTCTTC.

This rearrangement joins TRBV2 to TRBJ2-1; D is ambiguous. CDR3 length: 14 residues. The V end lost 2 bases, the J end lost 7 bases, and 12 bases lay between the germline ends. Germline lookup yields CDR1 SNHLY and CDR2 FYNNEI. The CDR3 nucleotides read TGTGCCAGCAGTGAATCTATGGCGCGAAATGAGCAGTTCTTC. As protein: CASSESMARNEQFF. The variable domain in full, with the rest retrieved from reference TRBV2 and TRBJ2-1, is EPEVTQTPSHQVTQMGQEVILRCVPISNHLYFYWYRQILGQKVEFLVSFYNNEISEKSEIFDDQFSVERPDGSNFTLKIRSTKLEDSAMYFCASSESMARNEQFFGPGTRLTVL.

This clone appeared once. The genes are TRBV28 and TRBJ1-5, with 8 bases that match TRBD1. Germline V gene lookup returns CDR1 MDHEN and CDR2 SYDVKM. The V and J ends lost 6 bases and 6 bases, in that order; junction bases with no gene match: 7. The CDR3 is 14 residues long. Here the CDR3 reads CASRPGGLSQPQHF. CDR3 DNA sequence: TGTGCCAGCAGACCAGGGGGCCTGAGTCAGCCCCAGCATTTT. Using reference TRBV28 and TRBJ1-5 for the parts outside the CDR3, the full variable domain is DVKVTQSSRYLVKRTGEKVFLECVQDMDHENMFWYRQDPGLGLRLIYFSYDVKMKEKGDIPEGYSVSREKKERFSLILESASTNQTSMYLCASRPGGLSQPQHFGDGTRLSIL.

This clone turned up a few times. The identical CDR3 is also encoded by other nucleotide sequences in the sample. The rearrangement uses TRBV9 and TRBJ1-2; no reliable D call. V lost 2 bases to trimming and J lost 5 bases, with 4 bases between them. Germline V gene data show CDR1 as SGDLS and CDR2 as YYNGEE. CDR3 size: 11 residues. The chain's CDR3 is CASSVGYGYTF. The CDR3 DNA is TGTGCCAGCAGCGTCGGTTATGGCTACACCTTC.

The chain employs TRBV11-2 and TRBJ2-7; TRBD1 or TRBD2 may be the D gene (6 bases each). In germline, CDR1 is SGHAT, CDR2 FQNNGV. The CDR3 consists of 14 residues. V lost 5 bases to trimming and J lost 7 bases, with 18 bases between them. CDR3 nucleotides: TGTGCCAGCAGCCCGGATGGGGGGCTTAGGGAGCAGTACTTC. Protein sequence: CASSPDGGLREQYF.

The chain employs TRBV5-1 and TRBJ2-3, with TRBD1 identical over 8 bases. CDR3 size: 14 residues. Per the germline V gene, CDR1 is SGHRS and CDR2 is YFSETQ. Unmatched junction bases numbered 6, after V lost 3 bases and J lost 6 bases. The CDR3 is CASSSLTGADTQYF. CDR3 nucleotide sequence: TGCGCCAGCAGCTCTTTGACAGGGGCCGATACGCAGTATTTT.

The V call is TRBV30, the J call TRBJ1-3, with 12 nucleotides matching TRBD1. The junction had 21 bases not matched to a gene; V was cut back by 8 bases and J by 4 bases. The CDR3 spans 19 residues. In germline, CDR1 is GTSNPN, CDR2 SVGIG (reference sequence). The CDR3 DNA sequence: TGTGCCCACGGGCCCATTATACCGGGACAGGGGGCGGAAGGAAACACCATATATTTT. The encoded protein is CAHGPIIPGQGAEGNTIYF.

The gene calls are TRBV4-3 and TRBJ1-1; D unresolved. Germline V gene sequence: CDR1 LGHNA, CDR2 YSLEER. The CDR3 extends over 14 amino acids. V lost 3 bases, J lost 6 bases, and 14 bases lay in between. Here the CDR3 reads CASSQGLRSAEAFF. As DNA, the CDR3 is TGCGCCAGCAGCCAGGGATTAAGGTCTGCTGAAGCTTTCTTT.